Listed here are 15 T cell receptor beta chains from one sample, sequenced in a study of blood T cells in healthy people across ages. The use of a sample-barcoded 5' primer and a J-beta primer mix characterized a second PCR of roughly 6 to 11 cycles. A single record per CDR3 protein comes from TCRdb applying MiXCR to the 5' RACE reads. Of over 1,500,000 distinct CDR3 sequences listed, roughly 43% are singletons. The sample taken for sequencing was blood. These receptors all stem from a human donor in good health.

In nucleotides, the CDR3 is TGCGCCAGCAGCCAACAGCGGGGTCAGAACACCGGGGAGCTGTTTTTT. Residues: CASSQQRGQNTGELFF. The chain carries TRBV4-1 and TRBJ2-2, with TRBD2 matching over 7 bases. The CDR3 loop spans 16 amino acids. V shed 2 bases and J 1 base; nucleotides not matched to a gene: 4. Germline CDR1 is MGHRA and CDR2 is YSYEKL.

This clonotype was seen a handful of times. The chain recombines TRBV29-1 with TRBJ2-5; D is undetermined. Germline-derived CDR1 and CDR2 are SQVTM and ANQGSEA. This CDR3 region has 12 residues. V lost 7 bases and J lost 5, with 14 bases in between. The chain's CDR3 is CSGRAFSETQYF. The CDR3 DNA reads TGCAGCGGCCGGGCCTTCAGCGAGACCCAGTACTTC.

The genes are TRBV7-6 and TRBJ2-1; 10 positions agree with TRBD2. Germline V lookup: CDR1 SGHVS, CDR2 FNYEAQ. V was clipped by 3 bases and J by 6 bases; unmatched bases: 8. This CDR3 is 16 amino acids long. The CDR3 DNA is TGTGCCAGCAGCTTCCTTAGCGGGGGGCCAAGCAATGAGCAGTTCTTC. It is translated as CASSFLSGGPSNEQFF.

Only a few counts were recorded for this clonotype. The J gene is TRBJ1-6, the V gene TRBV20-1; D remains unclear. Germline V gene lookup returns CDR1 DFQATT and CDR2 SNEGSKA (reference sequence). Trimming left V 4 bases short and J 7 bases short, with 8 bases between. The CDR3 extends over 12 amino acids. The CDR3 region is CSAIVPNSPLHF. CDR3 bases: TGCAGTGCTATAGTACCGAATTCACCCCTCCACTTT.

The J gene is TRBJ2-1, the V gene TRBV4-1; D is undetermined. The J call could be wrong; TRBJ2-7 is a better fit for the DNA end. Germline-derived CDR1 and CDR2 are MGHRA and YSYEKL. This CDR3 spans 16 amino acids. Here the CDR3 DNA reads TGCGCCAGCAGCCAAGACAGTATCGATTCCTACAATGAGCAGTACTTC. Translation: CASSQDSIDSYNEQYF.

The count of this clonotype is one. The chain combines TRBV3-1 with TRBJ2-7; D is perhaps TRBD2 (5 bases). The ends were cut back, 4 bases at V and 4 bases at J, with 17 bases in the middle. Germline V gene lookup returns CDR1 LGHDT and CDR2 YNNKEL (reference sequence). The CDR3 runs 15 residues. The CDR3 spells CASSPPGEADYEQYF. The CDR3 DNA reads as TGTGCCAGCAGCCCCCCCGGAGAAGCGGATTACGAGCAGTACTTC.

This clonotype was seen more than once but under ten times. The CDR3 here is CASSRGRLNTEAFF. DNA of the CDR3: TGCGCCAGCAGCCGGGGACGGCTGAACACTGAAGCTTTCTTT. V usage is TRBV4-3 and J usage is TRBJ1-1; weak D call: TRBD1 (5 bases). This CDR3 has 14 amino acids. Germline V gene sequence: CDR1 LGHNA, CDR2 YSLEER. Between the trimmed V and J ends, which lost 4 bases and 0 bases, there was a span of 9 bases.

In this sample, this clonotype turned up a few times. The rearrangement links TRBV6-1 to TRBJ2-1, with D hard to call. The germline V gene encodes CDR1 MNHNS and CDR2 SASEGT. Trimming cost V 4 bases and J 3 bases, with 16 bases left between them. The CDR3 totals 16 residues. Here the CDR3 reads CASSVSTGAIYNEQFF. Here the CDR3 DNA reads TGTGCCAGCAGTGTATCCACGGGCGCGATCTACAATGAGCAGTTCTTC.

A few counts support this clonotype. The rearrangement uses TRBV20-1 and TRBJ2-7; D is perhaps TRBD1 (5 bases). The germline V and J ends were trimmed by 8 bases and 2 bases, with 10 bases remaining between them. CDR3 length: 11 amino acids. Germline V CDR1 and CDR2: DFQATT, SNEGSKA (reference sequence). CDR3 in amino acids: CSLRGTYEQYF. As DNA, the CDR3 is TGCAGTCTTAGGGGAACCTACGAGCAGTACTTC.

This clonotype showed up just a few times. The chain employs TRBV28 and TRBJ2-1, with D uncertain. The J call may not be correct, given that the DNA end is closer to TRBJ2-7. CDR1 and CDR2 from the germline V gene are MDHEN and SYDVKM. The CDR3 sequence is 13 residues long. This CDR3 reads CASSLSSYNEQYF. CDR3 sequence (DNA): TGTGCCAGCAGTTTATCCTCCTACAATGAGCAGTACTTC.

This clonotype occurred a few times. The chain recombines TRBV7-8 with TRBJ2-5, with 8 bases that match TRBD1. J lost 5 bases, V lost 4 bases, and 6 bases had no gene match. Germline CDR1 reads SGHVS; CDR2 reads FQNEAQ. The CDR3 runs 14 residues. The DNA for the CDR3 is TGTGCCAGCAGCTCGGGACAGGCCGTGGAGACCCAGTACTTC. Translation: CASSSGQAVETQYF. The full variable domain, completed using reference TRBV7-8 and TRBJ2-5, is GAGVSQSPRYKVAKRGQDVALRCDPISGHVSLFWYQQALGQGPEFLTYFQNEAQLDKSGLPSDRFFAERPEGSVSTLKIQRTQQEDSAVYLCASSSGQAVETQYFGPGTRLLVL.

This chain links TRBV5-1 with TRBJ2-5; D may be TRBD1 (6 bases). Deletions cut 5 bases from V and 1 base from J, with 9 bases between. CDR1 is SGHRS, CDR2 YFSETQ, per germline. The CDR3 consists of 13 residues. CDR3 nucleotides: TGCGCCAGCAGAGGACAGTTCCAAGAGACCCAGTACTTC. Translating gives CASRGQFQETQYF.

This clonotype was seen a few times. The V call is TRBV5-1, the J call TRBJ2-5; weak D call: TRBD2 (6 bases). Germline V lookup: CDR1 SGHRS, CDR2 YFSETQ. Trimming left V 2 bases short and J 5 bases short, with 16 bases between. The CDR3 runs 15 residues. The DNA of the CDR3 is TGCGCCAGCAGCTTAGGGACTGCCCGGTGGGAGACCCAGTACTTC. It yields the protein CASSLGTARWETQYF.

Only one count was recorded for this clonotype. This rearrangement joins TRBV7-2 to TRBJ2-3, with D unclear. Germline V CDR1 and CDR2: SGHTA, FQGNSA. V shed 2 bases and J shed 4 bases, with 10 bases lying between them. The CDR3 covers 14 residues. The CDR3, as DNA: TGTGCCAGCAGCTTATCCAATACCGCAGATACGCAGTATTTT. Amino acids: CASSLSNTADTQYF.

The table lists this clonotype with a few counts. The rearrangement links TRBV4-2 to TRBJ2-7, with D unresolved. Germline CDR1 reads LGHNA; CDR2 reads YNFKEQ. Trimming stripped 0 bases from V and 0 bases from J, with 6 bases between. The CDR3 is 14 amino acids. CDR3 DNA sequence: TGTGCCAGCAGCCAAGAGCAGTTCTCCTACGAGCAGTACTTC. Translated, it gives CASSQEQFSYEQYF.